Listed here are 24 T cell receptor beta chains from one sample, sequenced in a study of shared clonotypes between healthy human individuals. Repertoires were generated with immunoSEQ multiplex PCR, while TCRdb's copy carries only in-frame clones and drops some. The data show approximately 1,500,000 clones, around 95% seen once. The sequencing input was naive CD4+ T cells sorted from blood. The subset is: CD45RA+ positively selected. The receptors originated from a young man in good health.

Only a few counts were recorded for this clone. The gene calls are TRBV10-3 and TRBJ2-3, with 8 bases that match TRBD1. V dropped 5 bases and J dropped 5; count of bases not matched to a gene: 9. Germline lookup yields CDR1 ENHRY and CDR2 SYGVKD. The CDR3 totals 15 residues. The CDR3 loop is CAISTFQQGVDTQYF. CDR3 nucleotides: TGTGCCATCAGTACCTTTCAACAGGGGGTAGATACGCAGTATTTT.

The chain joins TRBV7-9 to TRBJ1-1, with TRBD1 as a possible D gene (5 bases). The V and J ends lost 6 bases and 1 base respectively, with 15 bases between them. Germline CDR1 reads SEHNR; CDR2 reads FQNEAQ (reference sequence). The CDR3 has 15 residues. The CDR3 DNA is TGTGCCAGCAGTTTACTCAGGGTGGGGAACACTGAAGCTTTCTTT. Protein: CASSLLRVGNTEAFF.

The CDR3 nucleotides read TGTGCCAGCAGCTTGGTGTTGGACAGGGGAGGGAACACTGAAGCTTTCTTT. Translating gives CASSLVLDRGGNTEAFF. The chain has TRBV5-5 and TRBJ1-1; 9 bases align to TRBD1. The CDR3 extends over 17 amino acids. Germline V lookup: CDR1 SGHKS, CDR2 YYEKEE (reference sequence). Germline trimming cut 0 bases from V and 1 base from J; bases unmatched to any gene: 7.

The chain combines TRBV7-9 with TRBJ2-6; 12 positions match TRBD1. Per germline, CDR1 SEHNR and CDR2 FQNEAQ (reference sequence). J gave up 0 bases and V 5 bases, and 8 bases lay outside the gene matches. The CDR3 sequence is 19 residues long. CDR3 in amino acids: CASSLRDRGQISGANVLTF. DNA of the CDR3: TGTGCCAGCAGCCTACGGGACAGGGGGCAAATCTCTGGGGCCAACGTCCTGACTTTC.

The chain carries TRBV28 and TRBJ1-5; D perhaps matches TRBD1 (5 bases). The germline V and J ends were trimmed by 0 bases and 6 bases, with 6 bases remaining between them. Germline V CDR1 and CDR2: MDHEN, SYDVKM. This CDR3 contains 13 residues. The CDR3 bases are TGTGCCAGCAGTTTATGGAGGGGTCAGCCCCAGCATTTT. Protein product: CASSLWRGQPQHF.

The rearrangement links TRBV10-3 to TRBJ2-7, with D unresolved. CDR3 length: 12 residues. V lost 0 bases and J 4 bases, leaving 4 bases between the germline ends. The germline gives CDR1 ENHRY, CDR2 SYGVKD. The CDR3 sequence: CAISESGYEQYF. CDR3 DNA: TGTGCCATCAGTGAGTCGGGTTACGAGCAGTACTTC.

The table lists this clone with a count of one. This same CDR3 is encoded by further DNA sequences in the sample. The chain combines TRBV6-5 with TRBJ2-6; the D call may be TRBD1 or TRBD2 (5 bases each). Deletions cut 3 bases from V and 4 bases from J, with 10 bases between. This CDR3 contains 15 residues. Germline CDR1 reads MNHEY; CDR2 reads SVGAGI. CDR3 loop: CASSYAGAGANVLTF. The CDR3 region has the DNA TGTGCCAGCAGTTATGCCGGGGCCGGGGCCAACGTCCTGACTTTC.

The chain couples TRBV10-3 to TRBJ1-2; D remains unclear. The CDR3 contains 13 residues. The ends were cut back, 2 bases at V and 5 bases at J, with 9 bases in the middle. The germline gives CDR1 ENHRY, CDR2 SYGVKD. The CDR3 bases are TGTGCCATCAGTGAGGTGGTGGGATATGGCTACACCTTC. It encodes CAISEVVGYGYTF.

The chain is built from TRBV2 and TRBJ1-5; possibly TRBD1 for D (5 bases). The CDR3 spans 15 residues. Trimming pared 6 bases from V and 0 bases from J, leaving 12 bases between. Germline V gene data show CDR1 as SNHLY and CDR2 as FYNNEI. This CDR3 is CASSGQLNSNQPQHF. CDR3 DNA: TGTGCCAGCAGCGGACAATTGAATAGCAATCAGCCCCAGCATTTT.

Comments on this clone: At the DNA level, this CDR3 is encoded by other sequences in the same sample as well. The V gene is TRBV25-1, the J gene TRBJ1-2; D uncertain. This CDR3 is built from 12 residues. Trimming removed 2 bases from V and 4 bases from J, with 5 bases in between. The germline CDR1 and CDR2 sequences are MGHDK and SYGVNS. The DNA for the CDR3 is TGTGCCAGCAGTGAAGATTCCTATGGCTACACCTTC. Its protein is CASSEDSYGYTF.

This chain connects TRBV16 to TRBJ2-1, with 14 nucleotides matching TRBD2. With 4 bases clipped from V and 16 bases from J, the junction kept 6 bases outside the gene matches. Germline V CDR1 and CDR2: KGHSY, FQNENV. This CDR3 comprises 13 residues. This chain's CDR3 is CASSPTSGRAGFF. CDR3 bases: TGTGCCAGCAGCCCGACTAGCGGGAGGGCGGGATTCTTC.

V is TRBV6-6 and J is TRBJ2-5; D possibly uses TRBD1 or TRBD2 (5 bases each). Trimming shortened V by 9 bases and J by 4 bases, and 15 bases separated the two germline ends. Germline assignment: CDR1 MNHNY and CDR2 SVGAGI (reference sequence). The CDR3 covers 13 residues. CDR3 sequence (DNA): TGTGCCAGTAGAGGGGCCCCGGGAGAGACCCAGTACTTC. Protein product: CASRGAPGETQYF.

This chain connects TRBV7-8 to TRBJ1-3; D gene ambiguous. V lost 6 bases, J lost 2 bases, and 17 bases lay in between. CDR1 and CDR2 from the germline V gene are SGHVS and FQNEAQ. The CDR3 totals 16 residues. As DNA, the CDR3 is TGTGCCAGCAGTTCACAAGCGCCGGGCACTGGAAACACCATATATTTT. This gives the protein CASSSQAPGTGNTIYF.

The chain joins TRBV29-1 to TRBJ2-1, with D unresolved. The length of the CDR3 is 14 residues. Germline V gene sequence: CDR1 SQVTM, CDR2 ANQGSEA. The germline V and J ends were trimmed by 4 bases and 1 base, with 11 bases remaining between them. The CDR3: CSVAPVGSYNEQFF. CDR3 DNA sequence: TGCAGCGTTGCCCCAGTGGGTTCCTACAATGAGCAGTTCTTC.

This rearrangement joins TRBV19 to TRBJ1-2, with 10 bases that match TRBD1. V was clipped by 0 bases and J by 10 bases; unmatched bases: 2. The germline V gene encodes CDR1 LNHDA and CDR2 SQIVND (reference sequence). The CDR3 is 13 residues long. The CDR3 nucleotides are TGTGCCAGTAGTATAGAGGACAGGGGGGCCTACACCTTC. It codes for CASSIEDRGAYTF.

This chain links TRBV5-1 with TRBJ2-7, with a tentative D call TRBD1 (6 bases). This CDR3 region has 12 residues. Germline V gives CDR1 SGHRS, CDR2 YFSETQ. Trimming took off 0 bases at V and 10 bases at J, with 11 bases between the two ends. DNA for the CDR3: TGCGCCAGCAGCTTGGATGGCAGGGGACAGTACTTC. Its translation is CASSLDGRGQYF.

The chain uses TRBV9 and TRBJ2-7; 10 bases align to TRBD2. This CDR3 is 15 amino acids long. V was pared by 0 bases and J by 5 bases, with 5 bases of the junction left unmatched. Germline CDR1 and CDR2: SGDLS and YYNGEE. CDR3 region: CASSVGGTSVHEQYF. The CDR3 DNA sequence: TGTGCCAGCAGCGTAGGAGGGACTAGCGTTCACGAGCAGTACTTC.

Note on this clone: Other DNA sequences of this sample code for an identical CDR3. V gene TRBV7-9 combines with J gene TRBJ2-7, with 7 bases lining up with TRBD1. CDR3 length: 14 residues. Germline-derived CDR1 and CDR2 are SEHNR and FQNEAQ (reference sequence). J was trimmed by 2 bases and V by 5 bases; bases with no gene match: 6. CDR3 amino acids: CASSLRQGTYEQYF. The CDR3 bases are TGTGCCAGCAGCCTCCGACAGGGAACCTACGAGCAGTACTTC.

J is TRBJ1-3 and V is TRBV5-1; possibly TRBD1 for D (6 bases). V was clipped by 4 bases and J by 0 bases, with 14 bases between them. Looked up from germline, CDR1 is SGHRS and CDR2 is YFSETQ. The CDR3 sequence is 16 residues long. Written as DNA, the CDR3 is TGCGCCAGCAGCCTTGCTACAGGGCTCTCTGGAAACACCATATATTTT. Amino acid sequence: CASSLATGLSGNTIYF.

The J gene is TRBJ2-7, the V gene TRBV18; TRBD2 matches at 9 bases. Germline CDR1 is KGHSH and CDR2 is LQKENI. V was clipped by 4 bases and J by 3 bases; unmatched bases: 7. The CDR3 extends over 15 amino acids. CDR3 sequence reads: CASSLEGLASYEQYF. CDR3 coding DNA: TGTGCCAGCTCACTTGAGGGACTAGCTAGCTACGAGCAGTACTTC.

This clone appeared a single time. V and J are TRBV7-8 and TRBJ2-1; either TRBD1 or TRBD2 may supply D (6 bases each). The V and J ends lost 2 bases and 2 bases respectively, with 16 bases between them. The CDR3 contains 17 residues. Germline CDR1 is SGHVS and CDR2 is FQNEAQ. This CDR3 reads CASSLRGDPWAYNEQFF. Here the CDR3 DNA reads TGTGCCAGCAGCTTAAGGGGGGACCCTTGGGCCTACAATGAGCAGTTCTTC.

This chain joins TRBV30 and TRBJ1-1; 7 positions agree with TRBD1. Germline trimming cut 3 bases from V and 4 bases from J; bases unmatched to any gene: 8. Germline values: CDR1 GTSNPN, CDR2 SVGIG (reference sequence). The CDR3 runs 14 residues. CDR3: CAWSTGDASTEAFF. The CDR3, as DNA: TGTGCCTGGAGCACAGGGGATGCAAGCACTGAAGCTTTCTTT.

J is TRBJ1-4 and V is TRBV5-1; 9 nucleotides match TRBD1. The CDR3 has 15 residues. The germline CDR1 and CDR2 sequences are SGHRS and YFSETQ. V shed 4 bases, J shed 8 bases, and the junction held 9 bases outside the gene matches. The CDR3 DNA reads TGCGCCAGCAGCCAGGCCGGGACAGGGTCGGAAAAACTGTTTTTT. Its translation: CASSQAGTGSEKLFF.

This chain uses TRBV9 with TRBJ2-1; D not resolved. The CDR3 is 15 amino acids. The ends were cut back, 3 bases at V and 4 bases at J, with 14 bases in the middle. The germline CDR1 and CDR2 sequences are SGDLS and YYNGEE. The CDR3 reads CASSADVRAYNEQFF. CDR3 in DNA: TGTGCCAGCAGCGCTGACGTACGGGCTTACAATGAGCAGTTCTTC. The variable domain in full, completed from reference TRBV9 and TRBJ2-1, reads DSGVTQTPKHLITATGQRVTLRCSPRSGDLSVYWYQQSLDQGLQFLIQYYNGEERAKGNILERFSAQQFPDLHSELNLSSLELGDSALYFCASSADVRAYNEQFFGPGTRLTVL.